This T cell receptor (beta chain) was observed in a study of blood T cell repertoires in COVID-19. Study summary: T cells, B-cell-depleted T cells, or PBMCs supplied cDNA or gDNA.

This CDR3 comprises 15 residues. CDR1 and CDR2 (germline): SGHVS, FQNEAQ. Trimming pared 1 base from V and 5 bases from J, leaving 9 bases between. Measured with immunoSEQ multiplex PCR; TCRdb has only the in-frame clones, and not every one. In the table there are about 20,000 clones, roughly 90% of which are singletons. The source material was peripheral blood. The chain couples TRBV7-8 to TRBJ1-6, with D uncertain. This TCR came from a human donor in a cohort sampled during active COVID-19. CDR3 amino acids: CASSLVGQNNSPLHF. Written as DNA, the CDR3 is TGTGCCAGCAGCTTAGTTGGGCAGAATAATTCACCCCTCCACTTT.